This T cell receptor beta chain is drawn from a study of cytomegalovirus exposure and HLA in healthy donors. Overall study context: Genotyping of roughly 400 donors showed that around 85% belonged to the Caucasian-associated ancestry cluster.

V was clipped by 0 bases and J by 5 bases, with 11 bases between them. This CDR3 is 14 amino acids long. CDR1 and CDR2 from the germline V gene are PRHDT and FYEKMQ (reference sequence). Primers for the PCR totalled 60 Vbeta and 13 Jbeta. Measured with immunoSEQ multiplex PCR; TCRdb has only the in-frame clones, and not every one. The sample carries about 160,000 clones, more than 80% recorded once. The specimen was PBMCs. J is TRBJ2-7 and V is TRBV13, with D possibly being TRBD1 (6 bases). The TCR was taken from a woman between 25 and 40 years old in good health and CMV-seropositive. The CDR3 loop reads CASSLGGAGHEQYF. CDR3 DNA: TGTGCCAGCAGCTTAGGGGGGGCTGGCCACGAGCAGTACTTC.